This T cell receptor beta chain was sequenced in a study of cytomegalovirus exposure and HLA in healthy donors. Use of 60 Vbeta and 13 Jbeta primers characterized the PCR. Produced via immunoSEQ multiplex PCR; TCRdb's table is partial and in-frame only. Of around 210,000 clones in the sample, approximately 84% were seen once. Trimming at V came to 5 bases and at J to 6 bases, leaving 6 bases not matched to a gene. Germline V gives CDR1 SEHNR, CDR2 FQNEAQ (reference sequence). The CDR3 runs to 16 residues. The sequence derives from a girl aged 2 to 9 in good health and CMV-seronegative. The sample consisted of PBMCs. The gene calls are TRBV7-9 and TRBJ2-5; 16 bases are shared with TRBD2. CDR3 in DNA: TGTGCCAGCAGCAGATGGGGACTAGCGGGGGGGCAGACCCAGTACTTC. Its protein product is CASSRWGLAGGQTQYF.